Below are 25 T cell receptor beta chains sequenced from a single sample in a study of blood T cells in healthy people across ages. PCR was performed a second time for about 7 to 11 cycles using a sample-barcoded 5' primer and a J-beta primer mix. TCRdb called the 5' RACE reads again in MiXCR, with one record for every CDR3 protein. The data hold some 550,000 distinct CDR3 sequences, with around half observed a single time. What was sequenced was blood. These receptors all stem from an elderly man in good health.

In its sample, this clonotype was seen a few times. This chain uses TRBV12-3 or TRBV12-4 with TRBJ2-2, with TRBD2 matching over 8 bases. The CDR3 loop spans 14 amino acids. J was trimmed by 6 bases and V by 6 bases; bases with no gene match: 6. DNA for the CDR3: TGTGCCAGCAGCAGAGCGGGAGTCCCCGGGGAGCTGTTTTTT. Translation gives CASSRAGVPGELFF.

The chain couples TRBV6-1 to TRBJ1-1; D not resolved. The CDR3 is made up of 11 amino acids. CDR1 is MNHNS and CDR2 is SASEGT in the germline V gene. V lost 4 bases, J lost 10 bases, and 10 bases lay in between. CDR3 nucleotide sequence: TGTGCCAGCAGTGCTCCAGCGGGAGCTTTCTTT. Translation gives CASSAPAGAFF.

This clonotype was recorded many times. This chain uses TRBV4-1 with TRBJ2-5; possibly TRBD1 or TRBD2 for D (6 bases each). Germline-derived CDR1 and CDR2 are MGHRA and YSYEKL. The CDR3 covers 13 residues. V lost 4 bases and J lost 4, with 10 bases in between. The CDR3 DNA reads TGCGCCAGCAGCCTTACGGGGGCAGAGACCCAGTACTTC. Translated, it gives CASSLTGAETQYF.

The chain joins TRBV7-2 to TRBJ2-7; TRBD2 matches at 13 bases. With V trimmed by 4 bases and J by 5 bases, 8 bases remained unmatched. Germline V gene sequence: CDR1 SGHTA, CDR2 FQGNSA. The CDR3 sequence is 16 residues long. The CDR3 reads CASSSGGTSGTNEQYF. Written as DNA, the CDR3 is TGTGCCAGCAGCTCGGGGGGGACTAGCGGGACCAACGAGCAGTACTTC.

CDR3 nucleotide sequence: TGTGCCAGCAGTTCGCCGAGACAGGGGTTCAATGAGCAGTTCTTC. Protein: CASSSPRQGFNEQFF. V usage is TRBV7-2 and J usage is TRBJ2-1, with TRBD1 matching over 8 bases. This CDR3 spans 15 amino acids. J gave up 6 bases and V 6 bases, and 10 bases lay outside the gene matches. CDR1 is SGHTA and CDR2 is FQGNSA in the germline V gene.

This clonotype was seen more than once but under ten times. A read error may produce the germline difference seen at one junction end. This chain uses TRBV9 with TRBJ2-3; 7 bases fit TRBD2. Germline V gene data show CDR1 as SGDLS and CDR2 as YYNGEE. This CDR3 comprises 16 residues. CDR3 bases: TGTGCCGGCAGCGTCCTAGCGGAACATCGCACAGATACGCAGTATTTT. Its translation is CAGSVLAEHRTDTQYF.

This sequence joins TRBV20-1 and TRBJ2-7; weak D call: TRBD2 (6 bases). Germline values: CDR1 DFQATT, CDR2 SNEGSKA (reference sequence). The V gene lost 3 bases and the J gene lost 5 bases, with 17 bases spanning the gap. The CDR3 consists of 14 residues. CDR3 in DNA: TGCAGTGCTAGTCGTGCGGGGCGCACTAACGAGCAGTACTTC. Translating gives CSASRAGRTNEQYF.

The chain carries TRBV7-9 and TRBJ2-1; D unresolved. The CDR3 sequence is 16 residues long. CDR1 SEHNR and CDR2 FQNEAQ come from the germline V gene (reference sequence). V lost 3 bases, J lost 3 bases, and 15 bases lay in between. The CDR3 bases are TGTGCCAGCAGCTTCTGGGGAACAGAAATCTACAATGAGCAGTTCTTC. This translates into CASSFWGTEIYNEQFF. The full variable domain, completed using reference TRBV7-9 and TRBJ2-1, is DTGVSQNPRHKITKRGQNVTFRCDPISEHNRLYWYRQTLGQGPEFLTYFQNEAQLEKSRLLSDRFSAERPKGSFSTLEIQRTEQGDSAMYLCASSFWGTEIYNEQFFGPGTRLTVL.

The gene calls are TRBV7-9 and TRBJ2-7; D tentatively fits TRBD1 or TRBD2 (5 bases each). This CDR3 comprises 16 residues. The germline V and J ends were trimmed by 8 bases and 3 bases, with 23 bases remaining between them. Germline CDR1 and CDR2: SEHNR and FQNEAQ (reference sequence). The CDR3 reads CASGRHRTGTNYEQYF. The CDR3 DNA follows: TGTGCCAGCGGACGACATCGGACGGGGACGAACTACGAGCAGTACTTC.

CDR3 DNA sequence: TGTGCCAGCACTAGAGACTTCTACGAGCAGTACTTC. Its protein product is CASTRDFYEQYF. V and J are TRBV12-3 or TRBV12-4 and TRBJ2-7; D call uncertain. This CDR3 is 12 amino acids long. V lost 7 bases to trimming and J lost 3 bases, with 10 bases between them.

DNA for the CDR3: TGCAGTGCTAGGCGCCCGGGACTAGTCGGGGAGACCCAGTACTTC. This codes for CSARRPGLVGETQYF. The rearrangement joins TRBV20-1 to TRBJ2-7; 8 nucleotides agree with TRBD2. The J call may be incorrect, as the DNA end agrees better with TRBJ2-5. The V gene's germline CDR1 is DFQATT and CDR2 SNEGSKA (reference sequence). This CDR3 is built from 15 residues.

Turning to this clonotype: One base away lies a much larger clone, so this may be a sequencing read error. The genes are TRBV7-9 and TRBJ2-1; no firm D call. Trimming took off 5 bases at V and 6 bases at J, with 11 bases between the two ends. The CDR3 runs to 13 residues. The germline V gene encodes CDR1 SEHNR and CDR2 FQNEAQ (reference sequence). The CDR3 protein is CASSPRPCNEQFF. CDR3 sequence (DNA): TGTGCCAGCAGCCCGCGACCCTGCAATGAGCAGTTCTTC. Combining the CDR3 with reference TRBV7-9 and TRBJ2-1 gives the whole variable domain DTGVSQNPRHKITKRGQNVTFRCDPISEHNRLYWYRQTLGQGPEFLTYFQNEAQLEKSRLLSDRFSAERPKGSFSTLEIQRTEQGDSAMYLCASSPRPCNEQFFGPGTRLTVL.

About this clonotype itself: Possible read error: a much larger clone is one base away. This chain links TRBV27 with TRBJ1-2, with 8 nucleotides matching TRBD1. Germline V gene sequence: CDR1 MNHEY, CDR2 SMNVEV (reference sequence). This CDR3 has 13 amino acids. CDR3 amino acids: CASSDRGGYGFTF. The CDR3 nucleotides read TGTGCCAGCTCCGACAGGGGTGGTTATGGCTTCACCTTC.

V and J are TRBV5-1 and TRBJ2-5; D not certain. The CDR3 totals 14 residues. Trimming left V 2 bases short and J 1 base short, with 9 bases between. CDR1 is SGHRS, CDR2 YFSETQ, per germline. CDR3 sequence reads: CASSFTTGQETQYF. The CDR3 coding sequence is TGCGCCAGCAGCTTCACGACGGGCCAAGAGACCCAGTACTTC. The variable domain in full, with the rest retrieved from reference TRBV5-1 and TRBJ2-5, is KAGVTQTPRYLIKTRGQQVTLSCSPISGHRSVSWYQQTPGQGLQFLFEYFSETQRNKGNFPGRFSGRQFSNSRSEMNVSTLELGDSALYLCASSFTTGQETQYFGPGTRLLVL.

The chain is built from TRBV4-3 and TRBJ2-5, with D possibly TRBD2 on 7 matching bases. CDR3 length equals 15 residues. Trimming removed 1 base from V and 5 bases from J, with 14 bases in between. The V gene's germline CDR1 is LGHNA and CDR2 YSLEER. The CDR3 loop is CASSQVSGRGETQYF. In DNA form, the CDR3 reads TGCGCCAGCAGCCAAGTTTCAGGGAGGGGGGAGACCCAGTACTTC.

In this sample, this clonotype turned up once. This chain uses TRBV27 with TRBJ1-2, with D possibly being TRBD1 (5 bases). CDR1 is MNHEY, CDR2 SMNVEV, per germline (reference sequence). The ends were cut back, 5 bases at V and 8 bases at J, with 18 bases in the middle. The CDR3 contains 14 residues. CDR3 region: CASSIGAHGGGYTF. Here the CDR3 DNA reads TGTGCCAGCAGTATAGGGGCTCACGGGGGGGGCTACACCTTC.

The rearrangement uses TRBV18 and TRBJ1-5, with D uncertain. The V gene's germline CDR1 is KGHSH and CDR2 LQKENI. The V gene lost 2 bases and the J gene lost 0 bases, with 5 bases spanning the gap. This CDR3 has 14 residues. The CDR3 sequence: CASSPGNSNQPQHF. The CDR3 DNA is TGTGCCAGCTCACCAGGTAATAGCAATCAGCCCCAGCATTTT.

The V and J genes are TRBV7-3 and TRBJ2-3, with TRBD2 matching 7 bases. Trimming cost V 6 bases and J 4 bases; bases outside gene matches: 4. The CDR3 length is 13 residues. Germline values: CDR1 SGHTA, CDR2 FQGTGA. CDR3 in DNA: TGTGCCAGCAGGCCCACTAGCGCAGATACGCAGTATTTT. Translated: CASRPTSADTQYF.

This clonotype occurred a few times. The chain links TRBV20-1 to TRBJ2-7, with 11 bases matching TRBD2. V was clipped by 2 bases and J by 4 bases; unmatched bases: 4. The CDR3 extends over 14 amino acids. CDR1 DFQATT and CDR2 SNEGSKA come from the germline V gene (reference sequence). CDR3 residues: CSARKLAGVYEQYF. CDR3 DNA sequence: TGCAGTGCTAGAAAACTAGCGGGAGTATACGAGCAGTACTTC.

The genes are TRBV21-1 and TRBJ2-1; TRBD1, as called in the table, went unchecked against the DNA. TRBV21-1 is tagged as a pseudogene. The CDR3 runs 14 residues. CDR3 amino acids: CASSGPGHRNEQFF. CDR3 in DNA: TGTGCCAGCAGCGGACCGGGCCACCGGAATGAGCAGTTCTTC.

The rearrangement links TRBV20-1 to TRBJ1-2, with D tentatively TRBD1 (5 bases). The CDR3 extends over 13 amino acids. Germline-derived CDR1 and CDR2 are DFQATT and SNEGSKA (reference sequence). Trimming removed 0 bases from V and 4 bases from J, with 9 bases in between. Here the CDR3 reads CSARETDIYGYTF. The CDR3, as DNA: TGCAGTGCTAGAGAGACAGACATCTATGGCTACACCTTC.

V is TRBV30 and J is TRBJ2-1, with D perhaps matching TRBD1 or TRBD2 (5 bases each). Germline V gene data show CDR1 as GTSNPN and CDR2 as SVGIG (reference sequence). Between the trimmed V and J ends, which lost 2 bases and 10 bases, there was a span of 12 bases. The length of the CDR3 is 12 residues. The DNA of the CDR3 is TGTGCCTGGAGTACAACAGGACTGGAGCAGTTCTTC. Translated: CAWSTTGLEQFF.

This chain uses TRBV7-9 with TRBJ2-3; the D is unclear. This CDR3 comprises 16 residues. Trimming took 5 bases from V and 3 from J, leaving 18 bases between them. The V gene's germline CDR1 is SEHNR and CDR2 FQNEAQ (reference sequence). The chain's CDR3 is CASSQLQTGDTDTQYF. The CDR3 DNA follows: TGTGCCAGCAGCCAGTTGCAGACTGGAGATACAGATACGCAGTATTTT.

The rearrangement joins TRBV7-2 to TRBJ1-2; a weak D match, TRBD1 (6 bases). Germline V CDR1 and CDR2: SGHTA, FQGNSA. The CDR3 runs 15 residues. V lost 2 bases and J lost 7, with 17 bases in between. The CDR3 spells CASSLLGGLVGGYTF. The CDR3 DNA follows: TGTGCCAGCAGCTTATTGGGGGGGCTTGTGGGTGGCTACACCTTC.

The chain couples TRBV28 to TRBJ2-3; D unclear. This CDR3 region has 12 residues. Trimming left V 5 bases short and J 7 bases short, with 10 bases between. From germline, CDR1 is MDHEN and CDR2 SYDVKM. The CDR3 reads CASSPRQNTQYF. The CDR3 bases are TGTGCCAGCAGTCCCCGCCAAAATACGCAGTATTTT. Complete variable domain (other parts from reference TRBV28 and TRBJ2-3): DVKVTQSSRYLVKRTGEKVFLECVQDMDHENMFWYRQDPGLGLRLIYFSYDVKMKEKGDIPEGYSVSREKKERFSLILESASTNQTSMYLCASSPRQNTQYFGPGTRLTVL.